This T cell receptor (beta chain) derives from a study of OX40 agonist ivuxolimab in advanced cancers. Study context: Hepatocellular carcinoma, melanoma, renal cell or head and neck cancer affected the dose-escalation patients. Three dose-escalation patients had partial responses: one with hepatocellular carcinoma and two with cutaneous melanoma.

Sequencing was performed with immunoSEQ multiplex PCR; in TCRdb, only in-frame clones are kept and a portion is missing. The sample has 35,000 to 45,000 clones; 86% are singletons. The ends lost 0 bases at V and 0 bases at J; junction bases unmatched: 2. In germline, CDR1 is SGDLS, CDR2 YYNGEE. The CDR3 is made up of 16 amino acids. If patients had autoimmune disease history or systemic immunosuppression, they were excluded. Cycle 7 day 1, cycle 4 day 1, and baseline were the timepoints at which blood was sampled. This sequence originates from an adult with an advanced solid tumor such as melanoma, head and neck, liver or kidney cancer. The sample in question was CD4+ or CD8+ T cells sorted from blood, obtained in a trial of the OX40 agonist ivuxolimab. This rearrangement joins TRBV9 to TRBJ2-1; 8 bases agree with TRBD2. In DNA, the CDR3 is TGTGCCAGCAGCGTAGGCGGGGGGAGCTCCTACAATGAGCAGTTCTTC. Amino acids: CASSVGGGSSYNEQFF.